This T cell receptor (beta chain) comes out of a study of T-cell memory formation after mild COVID-19. About the study: Each donor largely had its own TCR clusters.

Using its own MiXCR run on the 5' RACE reads, TCRdb lists one record per CDR3 protein. Among roughly 560,000 distinct CDR3 sequences listed, about a fifth were seen once. Study-wide points: A second wave expanding day 15 to 37 was CD4+-biased; contracting clones were balanced. A subset of responding clones appeared in pre-infection memory, suggesting cross-reactive memory joined. Most CD4+ clones that shrank were in CM and EM, while CD8+ ones turned up in EMRA.

CDR1 DFQATT and CDR2 SNEGSKA come from the germline V gene (reference sequence). Unmatched junction bases numbered 13, after V lost 6 bases and J lost 9 bases. The CDR3 is made up of 14 amino acids. This clonotype appeared a few times. The antigen is undetermined. This clonotype originated in an adult woman who had mild COVID-19 (a few samples of this study predate the infection). Cell type and time point are not known. The J gene is TRBJ2-1, the V gene TRBV20-1; 8 positions agree with TRBD2. Sequenced sample: PBMCs or a T cell subset sorted from them (not recorded which). The CDR3, as DNA: TGCAGTGCCCTTCTCCGGGAGGGCCGTAGTGAGCAGTTCTTC. Protein: CSALLREGRSEQFF.